In its sample, the clone carrying this T cell receptor beta chain was seen a few times. The sample originates from a study of blood T cells in healthy people across ages. Germline V CDR1 and CDR2: ENHRY, SYGVKD. Losses at the gene ends were 4 bases for V and 1 base for J; bases not matched to a gene: 3. The CDR3 runs 14 residues. The authors ran a second PCR of about 6 to 12 cycles using a sample-barcoded 5' primer and a J-beta primer mix. A template-switch adaptor with 12 random nucleotides tagged each cDNA molecule. TCRdb reprocessed the 5' RACE reads via MiXCR and lists one record per CDR3 protein. The sample includes hundreds of thousands of distinct CDR3 sequences, approximately 30% of them seen just once.

The V and J genes are TRBV10-3 and TRBJ1-1; TRBD1 aligns across 7 bases. The clonotype was recovered from a woman aged 80 or older in good health. The sequenced material came from blood. The CDR3 is CAISGRGPNTEAFF. Here the CDR3 DNA reads TGTGCCATCAGTGGAAGGGGGCCGAACACTGAAGCTTTCTTT.